This T cell receptor beta chain was sequenced in a study of blood T cell repertoires in COVID-19. Study-level information: Specimens from acute and convalescent COVID-19 originated in the United States, Italy and Spain. Sample material is recorded as cDNA or gDNA derived from T cells, B-cell-depleted T cells, or PBMCs.

Source study methods: Cell counts per sample came from amplifying reference gene primers. Here immunoSEQ multiplex PCR was the method, and the copy in TCRdb shows in-frame clones only, minus some. From that table come the V and J calls and clone size; the DNA was used to work out D and trimming. This sample yields over 200,000 clones, of which around 90% are seen a single time; under 7.5% belongs to the top ten. The CDR3 is made up of 13 amino acids. Trimming removed 6 bases from V and 6 bases from J; junction bases left unmatched: 7. Germline CDR1 reads MDHEN; CDR2 reads SYDVKM. This TCR was recovered from a man in his sixties who had recovered from COVID-19. The specimen was peripheral blood. The chain links TRBV28 to TRBJ2-7; 8 nucleotides line up with TRBD1. The CDR3: CASSLRTGIEQYF. CDR3 DNA: TGTGCCAGCAGCCTGCGGACAGGGATCGAGCAGTACTTC.